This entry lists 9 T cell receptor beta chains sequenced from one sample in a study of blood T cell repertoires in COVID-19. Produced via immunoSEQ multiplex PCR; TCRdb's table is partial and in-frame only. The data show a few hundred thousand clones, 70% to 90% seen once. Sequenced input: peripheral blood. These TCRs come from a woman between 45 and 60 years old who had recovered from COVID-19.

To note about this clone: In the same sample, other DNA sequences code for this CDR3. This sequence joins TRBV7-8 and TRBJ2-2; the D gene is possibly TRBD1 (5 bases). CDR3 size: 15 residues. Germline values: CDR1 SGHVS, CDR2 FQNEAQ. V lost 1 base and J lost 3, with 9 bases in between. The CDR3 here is CASSLGQGDTGELFF. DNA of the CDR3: TGTGCCAGCAGCTTAGGGCAGGGTGACACCGGGGAGCTGTTTTTT.

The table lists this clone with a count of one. The CDR3 spells CASSFTGNSYEQYF. Written as DNA, the CDR3 is TGCGCCAGCAGCTTTACGGGGAACTCCTACGAGCAGTACTTC. J is TRBJ2-7 and V is TRBV5-1, with D perhaps matching TRBD2 (5 bases). Germline V gene sequence: CDR1 SGHRS, CDR2 YFSETQ. V lost 2 bases, J lost 0 bases, and 9 bases lay in between. The CDR3 loop spans 14 amino acids.

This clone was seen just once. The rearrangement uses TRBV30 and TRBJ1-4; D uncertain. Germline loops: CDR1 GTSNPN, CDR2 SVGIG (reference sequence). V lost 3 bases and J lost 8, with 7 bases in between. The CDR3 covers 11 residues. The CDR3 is CAWSPGEKLFF. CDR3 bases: TGTGCCTGGAGCCCGGGGGAAAAACTGTTTTTT.

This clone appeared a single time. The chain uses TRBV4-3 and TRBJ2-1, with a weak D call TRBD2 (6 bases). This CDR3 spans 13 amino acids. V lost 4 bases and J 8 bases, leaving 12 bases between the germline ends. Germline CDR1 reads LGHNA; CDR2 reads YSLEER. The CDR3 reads CASSLLGGDEQFF. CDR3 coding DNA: TGCGCCAGCAGCCTCCTGGGGGGAGATGAGCAGTTCTTC.

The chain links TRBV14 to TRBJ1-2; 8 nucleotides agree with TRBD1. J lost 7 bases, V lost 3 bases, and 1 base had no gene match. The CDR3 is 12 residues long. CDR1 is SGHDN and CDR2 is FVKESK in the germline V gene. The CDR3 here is CASSQTGVGYTF. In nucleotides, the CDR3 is TGTGCCAGCAGCCAGACAGGGGTTGGCTACACCTTC.

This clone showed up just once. CDR3 DNA: TGTGCCACCAGCAGAGTCGGCCGCAGGGGAAATCAGCCCCAGCATTTT. As protein: CATSRVGRRGNQPQHF. The V gene is TRBV15, the J gene TRBJ1-5, with D maybe TRBD1 (6 bases). This CDR3 is 16 amino acids long. The V and J ends lost 1 base and 4 bases respectively, with 14 bases between them. Per the germline V gene, CDR1 is LNHNV and CDR2 is YYDKDF (reference sequence).

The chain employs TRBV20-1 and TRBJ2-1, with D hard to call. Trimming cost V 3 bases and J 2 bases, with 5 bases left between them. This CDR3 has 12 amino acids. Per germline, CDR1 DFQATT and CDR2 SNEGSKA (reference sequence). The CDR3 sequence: CSASRAYNEQFF. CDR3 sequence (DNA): TGCAGTGCTAGTCGGGCCTACAATGAGCAGTTCTTC.

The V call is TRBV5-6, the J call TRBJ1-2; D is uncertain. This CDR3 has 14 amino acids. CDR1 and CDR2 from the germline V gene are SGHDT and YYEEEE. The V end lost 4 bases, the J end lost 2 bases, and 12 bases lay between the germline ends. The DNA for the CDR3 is TGTGCCAGCAGCCAGATCCAGGAAAACTATGGCTACACCTTC. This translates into CASSQIQENYGYTF.

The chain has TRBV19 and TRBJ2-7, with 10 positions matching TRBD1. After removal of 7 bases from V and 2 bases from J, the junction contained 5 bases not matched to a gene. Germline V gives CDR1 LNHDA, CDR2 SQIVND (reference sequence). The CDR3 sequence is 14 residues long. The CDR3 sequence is CASTRTGGTYEQYF. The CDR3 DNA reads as TGTGCCAGTACCCGGACAGGGGGTACCTACGAGCAGTACTTC.